This T cell receptor beta chain is drawn from a study of T cell responses to AZD1222 COVID-19 vaccine. Points from the study as a whole: Samples come after the peak T cell response, not at day 14.

The CDR3 sequence is 13 residues long. V was clipped by 5 bases and J by 2 bases, with 8 bases between them. Sequencing was performed with immunoSEQ multiplex PCR; in TCRdb, only in-frame clones are kept and a portion is missing. The data show 130,000 or so clones, roughly nine tenths seen once. As to this clone: Its antigen is currently unknown.

This receptor was taken from an adult who received the MenACWY meningococcal vaccine as a control. The chain employs TRBV12-3 or TRBV12-4 and TRBJ2-3, with D unclear. The sample here was peripheral blood, taken 28 days after the second dose of the MenACWY control vaccine. The DNA of the CDR3 is TGTGCCAGCAGTCGTGGGGACACAGATACGCAGTATTTT. It specifies CASSRGDTDTQYF.